This T cell receptor (beta chain) emerged from a study of T-cell memory formation after mild COVID-19. Points from the study as a whole: The second-wave clones peaking on day 37 were not confirmed as SARS-CoV-2-specific. Clones shrinking from day 15 to 85 showed even CD4/CD8 mixes; later expanders tilted CD4+.

Turning to this clonotype: Antigen: not known.

The CDR3 is made up of 17 amino acids. V dropped 5 bases and J dropped 3; count of bases not matched to a gene: 14. Germline V gives CDR1 MNHNY, CDR2 SVGAGI (reference sequence). TCRdb used MiXCR to reprocess the 5' RACE reads, holding one entry per CDR3 protein. The profile shows some 57,000 distinct CDR3 sequences, 12% of them singletons. The receptor comes from a man aged 18 to 30 who had mild COVID-19 (a few samples of this study predate the infection). Cell type and time point are not known. What was sequenced was PBMCs or a T cell subset sorted from them (not recorded which). The chain employs TRBV6-6 and TRBJ1-2, with 8 bases fitting TRBD1. In nucleotides, the CDR3 is TGTGCCAGCAGTGCTACACGACAGGGGACAGGCCACTATGGCTACACCTTC. Encoded protein: CASSATRQGTGHYGYTF.